This is a list of T cell receptor beta chains from one sample in a study of blood T cell repertoires in COVID-19. Using immunoSEQ multiplex PCR, the repertoire was profiled, and TCRdb retains in-frame clones only, with some absent. The sample holds 13,000 to 15,000 clones, around 92% seen once. Specimen: peripheral blood. Receptor source: a human donor with active COVID-19. The donor label of this sample is uncertain. Both conserved end residues are part of each CDR3. A D gene is named only where the DNA matches it firmly. Not all rows give a size; the values are once, few, many and, for expanded clones, a class.

j_call	v_call	cdr3_length	d_call	clone_size	cdr3_aa	cdr3_nt
TRBJ1-5	TRBV24-1	14	TRBD1	NA	CATSPGGASQPQHF	TGTGCCACCAGTCCAGGGGGCGCGTCTCAGCCCCAGCATTTT
TRBJ2-1	TRBV30	16	NA	NA	CAWTRPGGAAYNEQFF	TGTGCCTGGACACGACCAGGCGGGGCCGCCTACAATGAGCAGTTCTTC
TRBJ1-2	TRBV7-2	12	TRBD1	NA	CASSWNRGLCTF	TGTGCCAGCAGCTGGAACAGGGGGCTCTGCACCTTC
TRBJ2-1	TRBV6-5	11	NA	NA	CATNIGNEQFF	TGTGCCACTAATATCGGCAATGAGCAGTTCTTC
TRBJ2-5	TRBV5-4	13	TRBD1	NA	CASSPGGAETQYF	TGTGCCAGCAGCCCAGGGGGCGCAGAGACCCAGTACTTC
TRBJ2-3	TRBV23-1	17	NA	NA	CASSQCAGVWPTDTQYF	TGCGCCAGCAGTCAATGCGCAGGGGTATGGCCCACGGATACGCAGTATTTT
TRBJ2-7	TRBV3-1/TRBV3-2	16	NA	NA	CASSQVLGRVFNEQYF	TGTGCCAGCAGCCAAGTATTGGGCAGGGTATTCAACGAGCAGTACTTC
TRBJ2-1	TRBV30	13	NA	NA	CAWSQGSNNEQFF	TGTGCCTGGAGCCAGGGCAGTAACAATGAGCAGTTCTTC
TRBJ1-4	TRBV27	15	TRBD1	NA	CASSTGDRGSEKLFF	TGTGCCAGCTCTACGGGGGACAGGGGGAGTGAAAAACTGTTTTTT
TRBJ2-2	TRBV10-3	15	TRBD2	NA	CAISELSGRAGELFF	TGTGCCATCAGTGAGCTGAGCGGGAGGGCCGGGGAGCTGTTTTTT
TRBJ2-1	TRBV18	10	NA	NA	CASQKDEQFF	TGTGCCAGCCAGAAAGATGAGCAGTTCTTC
TRBJ2-1	TRBV5-4	15	NA	NA	CASSFRTSSYNEQFF	TGTGCCAGCAGCTTCCGGACTTCCTCCTACAATGAGCAGTTCTTC
TRBJ2-3	TRBV10-3	13	TRBD1	NA	CAIGQGRTDTQYF	TGTGCCATAGGACAGGGCCGCACAGATACGCAGTATTTT
TRBJ2-7	TRBV6-6	16	TRBD2	once	CASTPAGTSGGYEQYF	TGTGCCAGCACACCAGCCGGGACTAGCGGGGGCTACGAGCAGTACTTC
TRBJ2-4	TRBV6-5	14	NA	NA	CASSLELAKNIQYF	TGTGCCAGCAGTTTAGAACTAGCCAAAAACATTCAGTACTTC
TRBJ2-5	TRBV10-2	11	NA	NA	CASKLGETQYF	TGCGCCAGCAAACTAGGCGAGACCCAGTACTTC
TRBJ2-1	TRBV6-6	16	NA	NA	CASSPTLLVSYNEQFF	TGTGCCAGCAGTCCCACTTTACTAGTCTCCTACAATGAGCAGTTCTTC
TRBJ2-5	TRBV4-1	13	TRBD2	few	CASSGEGVETQYF	TGCGCCAGCAGCGGGGAGGGAGTCGAGACCCAGTACTTC
TRBJ2-3	TRBV30	14	TRBD2	NA	CAWSRLAGTDTQYF	TGTGCCTGGAGTCGACTAGCGGGGACAGATACGCAGTATTTT
TRBJ1-5	TRBV5-5	14	NA	NA	CASSRDYSNQPQHF	TGTGCCAGCAGCCGCGATTATAGCAATCAGCCCCAGCATTTT
TRBJ2-5	TRBV12-5	19	TRBD2	NA	CASGLTMGLAGGGQETQYF	TGTGCTAGTGGTTTGACAATGGGACTAGCGGGAGGGGGGCAAGAGACCCAGTACTTC
TRBJ1-6	TRBV5-5	14	NA	once	CASSFSGGHSPLHF	TGTGCCAGCAGCTTCTCCGGGGGGCATTCACCCCTCCACTTT
TRBJ2-5	TRBV11-3	15	NA	NA	CASSLGQAFQETQYF	TGTGCCAGCAGCTTAGGTCAGGCATTCCAAGAGACCCAGTACTTC
TRBJ1-2	TRBV6-5	13	TRBD1	NA	CATMTGAGYGYTF	TGTGCCACCATGACAGGGGCGGGCTATGGCTACACCTTC
TRBJ2-1	TRBV20-1	10	NA	NA	CSASGQEQFF	TGCAGTGCTAGTGGTCAGGAGCAGTTCTTC
TRBJ2-5	TRBV6-1	18	TRBD2	NA	CASSEARLAGGFQETQYF	TGTGCCAGCAGTGAAGCCCGACTAGCGGGGGGTTTCCAAGAGACCCAGTACTTC
TRBJ2-4	TRBV7-2	14	NA	once	CASSQTGGSGIQYF	TGTGCCAGCAGCCAAACGGGGGGCTCGGGCATTCAGTACTTC
TRBJ2-1	TRBV5-6	16	TRBD1	NA	CASSYPRTGQYNEQFF	TGTGCCAGCAGTTACCCCCGGACAGGACAATACAATGAGCAGTTCTTC
TRBJ1-1	TRBV3-1/TRBV3-2	12	NA	NA	CASSRSGTEAFF	TGTGCCAGCAGCCGTAGCGGCACTGAAGCTTTCTTT
TRBJ2-4	TRBV4-1	15	TRBD1	NA	CASSQDRTGGDIQYF	TGCGCCAGCAGCCAAGATCGGACAGGGGGGGACATTCAGTACTTC
TRBJ2-5	TRBV5-6	15	NA	NA	CASSRRLTGQETQYF	TGTGCCAGCAGCCGAAGGTTGACAGGCCAAGAGACCCAGTACTTC
TRBJ2-5	TRBV11-2	14	TRBD2	NA	CASSLRAGQETQYF	TGTGCCAGCAGCTTAAGAGCGGGGCAAGAGACCCAGTACTTC
TRBJ1-2	TRBV18	13	TRBD1	NA	CASSGQGNYGYTF	TGTGCCAGCTCAGGACAGGGGAACTATGGCTACACCTTC
TRBJ1-1	TRBV21-1	15	NA	NA	CASSKGRGRNTEAFF	TGTGCCAGCAGCAAAGGGAGGGGCCGAAACACTGAAGCTTTCTTT
TRBJ1-6	TRBV28	14	TRBD1	NA	CASSLWQGASPLHF	TGTGCCAGCAGTTTATGGCAGGGGGCCTCACCCCTCCACTTT
TRBJ2-2	TRBV10-3	16	TRBD2	NA	CAISESLAANTGELFF	TGTGCCATCAGTGAGTCGCTAGCGGCGAACACCGGGGAGCTGTTTTTT
TRBJ1-5	TRBV19	17	NA	NA	CASSPPGGGRSNQPQHF	TGTGCCAGTAGTCCCCCCGGGGGGGGAAGGAGCAATCAGCCCCAGCATTTT
TRBJ2-1	TRBV30	14	TRBD1	NA	CAWSARQGDLEQFF	TGTGCCTGGAGTGCCCGACAGGGGGACCTCGAGCAGTTCTTC
TRBJ2-6	TRBV4-1	19	TRBD2	NA	CASSQDRGVLSSGANVLTF	TGCGCCAGCAGCCAAGATCGGGGGGTCCTAAGCTCTGGGGCCAACGTCCTGACTTTC
TRBJ1-6	TRBV30	13	NA	NA	CAWSGDIGSPLHF	TGTGCCTGGAGTGGGGACATTGGATCACCCCTCCACTTT
TRBJ2-5	TRBV5-4	16	TRBD2	NA	CASSLGGASGQETQYF	TGTGCCAGCAGCTTGGGAGGGGCTAGCGGCCAAGAGACCCAGTACTTC